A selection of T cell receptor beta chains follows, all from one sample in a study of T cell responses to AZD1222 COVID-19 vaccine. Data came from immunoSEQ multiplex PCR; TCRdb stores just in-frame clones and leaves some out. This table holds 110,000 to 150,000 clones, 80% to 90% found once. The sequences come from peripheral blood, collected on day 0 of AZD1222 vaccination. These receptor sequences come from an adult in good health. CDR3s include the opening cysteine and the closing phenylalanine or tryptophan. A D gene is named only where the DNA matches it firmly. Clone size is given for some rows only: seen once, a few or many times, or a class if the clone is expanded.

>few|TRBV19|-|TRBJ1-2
TGTGCCAGTAGTATTCACCGGGATCCATCCCTTCCTGGCTACACCTTC
CASSIHRDPSLPGYTF
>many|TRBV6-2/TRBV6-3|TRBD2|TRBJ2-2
TGTGCCAGCAGCCCACTAGCGGAAGCGACCGGGGAGCTGTTTTTT
CASSPLAEATGELFF
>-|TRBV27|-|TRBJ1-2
TGTGCCAGCAGTCCACGCCAGGGACTTAACTATGGCTACACCTTC
CASSPRQGLNYGYTF
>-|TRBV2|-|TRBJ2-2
TGTGCCAGCAGGATACTAGTCCCCGGGGAGCTGTTTTTT
CASRILVPGELFF
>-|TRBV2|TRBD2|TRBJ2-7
TGTGCCAGCAACCCTATTAGCGGGAGCGAGCAGTACTTC
CASNPISGSEQYF
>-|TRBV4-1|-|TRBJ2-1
TGCGCCAGCCGGGGTGTCTCCTACAATGAGCAGTTCTTC
CASRGVSYNEQFF
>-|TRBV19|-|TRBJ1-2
TGTGCCAGTAGTATGGGAGGTGGCTACACCTTC
CASSMGGGYTF
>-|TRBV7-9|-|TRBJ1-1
TGTGCCAGCAGCTTAAGGTTGGACACTGAAGCTTTCTTT
CASSLRLDTEAFF
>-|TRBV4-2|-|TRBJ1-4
TGTGCCAGCAGCCAAGAGGGGACTCTGGACGAAAAACTGTTTTTT
CASSQEGTLDEKLFF
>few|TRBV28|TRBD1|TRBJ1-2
TGTGCCAGCAGACCGGACAGGGGAAGAGATGGCTACACCTTC
CASRPDRGRDGYTF
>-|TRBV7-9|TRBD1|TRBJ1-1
TGTGCCAGCAGTCGGGGACAGAGCCATAGTACTGAAGCTTTCTTT
CASSRGQSHSTEAFF
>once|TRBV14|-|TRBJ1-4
TGTGCCAGCAGCAGGACCGATGACCTTGAAAAGCTGTTTTTT
CASSRTDDLEKLFF
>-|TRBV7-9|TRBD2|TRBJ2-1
TGTGCCAGCAGCGGACTAGCGAACTACAATGAGCAGTTCTTC
CASSGLANYNEQFF
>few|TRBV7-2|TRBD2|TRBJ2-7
TGTGCCAGCGTCTCTGGGCTAGCGGGATTCTACGAGCAGTACTTC
CASVSGLAGFYEQYF
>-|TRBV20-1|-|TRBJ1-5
TGCAGTGCTAGTGGTGACGGCAAGTTATATCAGCCCCAGCATTTT
CSASGDGKLYQPQHF
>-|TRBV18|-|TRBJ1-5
TGTGCCAGCTCACCAGGCTTTGGCAATCAGCCCCAGCATTTT
CASSPGFGNQPQHF
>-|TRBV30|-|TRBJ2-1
TGTGCCTGGAGTGGCGCCAATGAGCAGTTCTTC
CAWSGANEQFF
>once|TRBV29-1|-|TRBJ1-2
TGCAGCGTTCTTATAAACTATGGCTACACCTTC
CSVLINYGYTF
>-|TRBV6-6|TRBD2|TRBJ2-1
TGTGCCAGCAGGGGACTAGCGGGTTATGAGCAGTTCTTC
CASRGLAGYEQFF
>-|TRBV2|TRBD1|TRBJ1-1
TGTGCCAGCAGCGAGGGACAGGGGAACACTGAAGCTTTCTTT
CASSEGQGNTEAFF
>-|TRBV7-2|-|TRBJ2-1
TGTGCCAGCAGCCCAAGGACTGACTACAATGAGCAGTTCTTC
CASSPRTDYNEQFF
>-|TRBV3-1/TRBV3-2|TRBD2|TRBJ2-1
TGTGCCAGCAGCCAAGTACGAGCCGTCGGTAGCGGGTTCTACAATGAGCAGTTCTTC
CASSQVRAVGSGFYNEQFF
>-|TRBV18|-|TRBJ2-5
TGTGCCAGCTCAGAGTGGATTAGCGCGTCCGAAGAGACCCAGTACTTC
CASSEWISASEETQYF